The rows below give T cell receptor beta chains drawn from one sample of a study of blood T cell repertoires in COVID-19. The data were produced by immunoSEQ multiplex PCR, yet TCRdb's version contains in-frame clones alone and is incomplete. The sample holds hundreds of thousands of clones, 87% seen once. Sequenced sample: peripheral blood. These receptors were obtained from a man aged 18 to 29 with active or convalescent COVID-19. The CDR3 runs from the conserved cysteine through the conserved F or W. The D gene is left open where the match is weak. Clone size is not always given. Where it is, it says once, few, many or a class for expanded clones.

V	size	J	D	DNA	CDR3
TRBV27	-	TRBJ2-7	TRBD1	TGTGCCAGCAGCCTCCGGGACAGAGATTACGAGCAGTACTTC	CASSLRDRDYEQYF
TRBV19	-	TRBJ2-7	-	TGTGCCAGTAGTATAATAGCTGGCGATACCTACGAGCAGTACTTC	CASSIIAGDTYEQYF
TRBV19	-	TRBJ1-1	-	TGTGCCAGTAGTATAGGGGCCGCCAGCACTGAAGCTTTCTTT	CASSIGAASTEAFF
TRBV13	-	TRBJ2-6	TRBD1	TGTGCCAGCAGCGGATACAGGGGCCCTGGGGCCAACGTCCTGACTTTC	CASSGYRGPGANVLTF
TRBV24-1	-	TRBJ2-3	-	TGTGCCACCGCTGGGGCCTGGGGTGATACGCAGTATTTT	CATAGAWGDTQYF
TRBV5-4	once	TRBJ2-1	TRBD2	TGTGCCAGCAGCTTGAGGACTAGCGGCTACAATGAGCAGTTCTTC	CASSLRTSGYNEQFF
TRBV2	-	TRBJ2-3	TRBD1	TGTGCCAGCAGAGTTGACAGGGGGAGTCCAGATACGCAGTATTTT	CASRVDRGSPDTQYF
TRBV5-8	-	TRBJ2-3	TRBD1	TGTGCCAGCAGTACGGTAGGGACAGGGGCTCGCACAGATACGCAGTATTTT	CASSTVGTGARTDTQYF
TRBV12-3/TRBV12-4	-	TRBJ1-1	-	TGTGCCAGCAGCCCGCGGTCCGGCACTGAAGCTTTCTTT	CASSPRSGTEAFF
TRBV29-1	many	TRBJ2-5	-	TGCAGCCTAGGTCCCCAAGAGACCCAGTACTTC	CSLGPQETQYF
TRBV4-3	-	TRBJ1-6	TRBD1	TGCGCCAGCAGTGGTACAGGGGTTTCACCCCTCCACTTT	CASSGTGVSPLHF
TRBV19	-	TRBJ2-3	TRBD1	TGTGCCAGTAGAGGACCAGGGGGAGATACGCAGTATTTT	CASRGPGGDTQYF
TRBV27	few	TRBJ1-5	TRBD1	TGTGCCAGCAGCCGAACCCAGGGGGGAGATCGGGTCCAGCATTTT	CASSRTQGGDRVQHF
TRBV7-9	few	TRBJ1-2	TRBD1	TGTGCCAGCAGCGACGGGACAGGGTCTGGCTACACCTTC	CASSDGTGSGYTF
TRBV11-2	-	TRBJ1-3	-	TGTGCCAGCAGCCCTCTAGGGGAAAACACCATATATTTT	CASSPLGENTIYF
TRBV7-2	-	TRBJ2-1	TRBD2	TGTGCCAGCAGCTTAGGATATAGCGGGATCTCTCTCAATGAGCAGTTCTTC	CASSLGYSGISLNEQFF
TRBV2	once	TRBJ2-7	TRBD1	TGTGCCAGCAGTGGGGACAGGCTTGGAGAGCAGTACTTC	CASSGDRLGEQYF
TRBV11-3	-	TRBJ2-1	TRBD2	TGTGCCAGCAGCCGGACTAGCGGATACAAGCAGTTCTTC	CASSRTSGYKQFF
TRBV7-9	-	TRBJ2-7	TRBD2	TGTGCCAGCAGCTTCGCGGGAGATTGGGACGAGCAGTACTTC	CASSFAGDWDEQYF
TRBV24-1	-	TRBJ2-7	TRBD2	TGCCCGACTAGCCTACTATACGAGCAGTACTTC	CPTSLLYEQYF
TRBV28	-	TRBJ2-3	TRBD2	TGTGCCAGCAGCAGACTAGCGGGAGGTAGGAATACGCAGTATTTT	CASSRLAGGRNTQYF
TRBV28	once	TRBJ2-1	TRBD1	TGTGCCAGCAACACAGGGGGCCCTAGCTCCTACAATGAGCAGTTCTTC	CASNTGGPSSYNEQFF
TRBV20-1	-	TRBJ1-1	TRBD1	TGCAGTGCTAGTACGACAGGGTATGCTTTCTTT	CSASTTGYAFF
TRBV5-1	-	TRBJ2-1	-	TGCGCCAGCAGCTTACGGTTTCGAGCCAATGAGCAGTTCTTC	CASSLRFRANEQFF
TRBV28	-	TRBJ2-7	-	TGTGCCAGCAGGAGACAGCGAGCCTACGAGCAGTACTTC	CASRRQRAYEQYF